The source of this TCR beta chain is a study of T cell responses to AZD1222 COVID-19 vaccine (dated by TCRdb to about 2021). The study in broad terms: TCR sequencing covered 230 or so trial participants: 207 given two doses of AZD1222 and approximately 25 given two doses of MenACWY control vaccine. Enrollment into the trials was organized by age into subgroups of 18-55, 56-69 and 70-plus years, and those subgroups contained roughly 150, 30 and 60 TCR-sequenced participants, respectively. Overall results and qualifications from the work: Conclusions about previously exposed vaccinees are limited, since just five to seven AZD1222 recipients were seropositive for SARS-CoV-2 at baseline. The 56-69-year group was small, and its depth increase did not reach significance, likely because of low power. Participants were mostly white British, with more females than males. The authors suggested clonal diversity may have been underestimated. The vaccine-associated CD4 TCRs covered the entire spike protein, and the dominant responses fell in regions 160-218 and 743-854. After two AZD1222 doses, spike-specific TCR breadth and depth were significantly higher than at day 0 and than in MenACWY recipients. Reportedly, close to half of the unique spike-specific TCRs recognized epitopes lying outside the regions that are mutated in the B.1.351 and B.1.1.7 variants. Because no day 14 peak-response samples were available, the repertoires could be characterized only after the peak T cell response.

The germline V gene gives CDR1 as SGHTA and CDR2 as FQGTGA. Counted from cysteine to phenylalanine, this CDR3 has 15 amino acids. The retained sequence is limited to the CDR3, 45 bases, with the frame set at the first base. Germline trimming amounts to 5 bases on V and 2 bases on J, with 3 as the count of junction bases outside the gene matches. On this clone: Its antigen remains undetermined. The record has no base qualities; no much larger clone is one base away.

The intended sense of this specimen's time point label: about 28 days (+/-7) after the second vaccine dose. AZD1222 recipients given second doses at about 4 weeks or at about 12 weeks were pooled, since spike-specific TCR depth and breadth were not found to differ between the two schedules. Vaccinee samples were obtained from the UK trials COV001 and COV002, which included a single-blind randomized controlled phase 2/3 trial of AZD1222 (ChAdOx1 nCoV-19) in healthy adults. For TCRbeta chain sequencing, PBMC samples were collected from trial participants at day 0 and at day 28 after the second dose. The CDR3 regions of human TCRbeta chains were subjected to immunosequencing. The source study handled its data this way. TCRs in the repertoires were compared against a reference library of SARS-CoV-2-specific TCRs that had been generated with the MIRA antigen-specificity platform. Breadth meant the fraction of unique TCRs that were SARS-CoV-2-associated, whereas depth meant the fraction of total T cells that were SARS-CoV-2-associated. Using the MIRA data, every spike-specific TCR was mapped to the spike region that the TCR reacted to and assigned to either a CD4 or a CD8 class. Log10-transformed breadth and depth values were compared by one-way ANOVA with Sidak's multiple comparisons tests. The table was pulled from immuneACCESS by TCRdb, which kept in-frame rearrangements only. Such tables lose some clones; where checked, under half of the loss comes from unresolved V genes, and the rest has no known cause. For V, J and clone size, that table is used; D and trimming come from the DNA. Recorded for this sample are roughly 40,000 clones; around 89% of them occurred a single time. The leading ten clones occupy roughly 25% of the sample.

The sample consisted of peripheral blood, taken 28 days after the second AZD1222 dose. The receptor chain draws on TRBV7-3 and TRBJ2-6; 7 of the junction bases match TRBD1. The sequence was obtained from an adult who received the AZD1222 COVID-19 vaccine. The CDR3 corresponds to CASSHRGPGANVLTF. The DNA sequence is as follows: TGTGCCAGCAGCCACAGGGGTCCTGGGGCCAACGTCCTGACTTTC.